This TCR beta chain was sequenced for a study of beta chain features in type 1 diabetes. For the study at large: Sorted cell examination encompassed approximately 110 million cells across all samples. Study observations and caveats: Significant though moderate, a shortening of TCRB CDR3s appeared in all four CD4+ subsets of Type 1 diabetes patients. In the patient group, naive, central memory and Treg TCRB repertoires seemed more alike than in the healthy donor group.

The germline gives CDR1 LNHNV, CDR2 YYDKDF (reference sequence). Trimming at V came to 2 bases and at J to 1 base, leaving 4 bases not matched to a gene. This CDR3 has 16 residues. A word on this clone: What it binds is unknown.

The isolated RNA, all of it, was reverse transcribed, so expressed TCRB transcripts were what got sequenced. The repertoire was sequenced with immunoSEQ multiplex PCR; TCRdb's copy has only in-frame clones and lacks some. Among hundreds of thousands of clones listed, 10% to 15% were seen once. The source material was naive CD4+ T cells from blood. The V call is TRBV15, the J call TRBJ2-7, with 11 bases matching TRBD2. The origin of this receptor is a young man with type 1 diabetes. The CDR3 protein is CATSRTSGGLSYEQYF. CDR3 DNA: TGTGCCACCAGCAGAACTAGCGGGGGCCTTTCCTACGAGCAGTACTTC.